The clone carrying this T cell receptor beta chain occurred many times. Its antigen is not identified. This specimen comes from a study of breast tumors, draining lymph nodes, adjacent tissues. General study points: The lymph node origin of tumor T cells was framed as consistent with a hypothesis, not demonstrated.

TCRdb reprocessed the multiplex PCR reads with MiXCR, giving one entry per CDR3 protein. This sample carries 25,000 or so distinct CDR3 sequences, around 23% of them seen once, and the ten largest clones take approximately 13%. Germline-derived CDR1 and CDR2 are SGHAT and FQNNGV. V lost 3 bases and J 5 bases, leaving 10 bases between the germline ends. This CDR3 has 13 amino acids. The chain is built from TRBV11-2 and TRBJ2-5; weak D call: TRBD2 (5 bases). The TCR comes from a female donor with breast cancer. Some clones in this sample may be carry-over from other donors' samples. The sample was breast tumor tissue. The CDR3 DNA follows: TGTGCCAGCAGCTTTGAAGCGGCGGAGACCCAGTACTTC. Protein sequence: CASSFEAAETQYF.